This T cell receptor (beta chain) was identified in a study of T-cell memory formation after mild COVID-19. At the level of the study: TCR clustering was largely donor specific.

CDR1 is MDHEN, CDR2 SYDVKM, per germline. J gave up 2 bases and V 5 bases, and 6 bases lay outside the gene matches. The CDR3 sequence is 14 residues long. Of note for this clonotype: Its target is unknown.

TCRdb reprocessed the 5' RACE reads with MiXCR, giving one entry per CDR3 protein. Of some 180,000 distinct CDR3 sequences listed, 10% to 15% are singletons. Study-wide results and caveats: Later expanders leaned toward CD4+, whereas clones contracting from day 15 to 85 were balanced CD4/CD8. Researchers could not confirm that second-wave clones peaking on day 37 targeted SARS-CoV-2.

The specimen was PBMCs or a T cell subset sorted from them (not recorded which). This receptor was obtained from a man aged 18-30 years who had mild COVID-19 (a few samples of this study predate the infection). Cell type and time point are not known. V gene TRBV28 combines with J gene TRBJ2-7; 7 bases match TRBD1. In DNA, the CDR3 is TGTGCCAGCAGTGCAGGACAGGATACCTACGAGCAGTACGTC. Translating it yields CASSAGQDTYEQYV.